This section outlines one TCR beta chain sequence together with its context. Its cognate antigen is unknown. The CDR3 consists of 13 residues. Between the trimmed V and J ends, which lost 7 bases and 2 bases, there was a span of 11 bases. Germline loops: CDR1 ENHRY, CDR2 SYGVKD. This sample is part of a study of cytomegalovirus exposure and HLA in healthy donors. Study findings and constraints: The study put under 200 TCR beta chains on its list as cytomegalovirus-associated.

Likely unrecorded immune exposures existed in these nominally healthy donors. PCR was performed using 60 Vbeta and 13 Jbeta primers. Assay: immunoSEQ multiplex PCR; the TCRdb copy retains only in-frame clones and omits some. The data show some 140,000 clones, roughly 71% seen once. What was sequenced was PBMCs. The chain recombines TRBV10-3 with TRBJ1-2; the D gene is possibly TRBD1 (6 bases). The sequence was obtained from a woman aged 40 to 50 in good health and CMV-seronegative. CDR3 residues: CAITLDRNYGYTF. The CDR3 nucleotides read TGTGCCATCACCCTGGACAGAAACTATGGCTACACCTTC.